At least ten counts were recorded for the clone carrying this T cell receptor beta chain. These data belong to a study of naive and memory T cell subsets. Treatment in this sample: skin biopsy from PPD injection site in Mantoux-positive individual. Cells were not sorted; total RNA input targeted 1 to 1000 ng. Alpha and beta constant region primers primed reverse transcription for blood and skin samples. TCRdb redid the calling of the UMI-ligation and nested PCR reads with MiXCR, one entry per CDR3 protein. The sample has 18,000 or so distinct CDR3 sequences; less than 9.5% are singletons. Germline V CDR1 and CDR2: MNHEY, SVGEGT. J lost 9 bases, V lost 0 bases, and 4 bases had no gene match. This CDR3 is built from 14 residues.

This TCR was recovered from an adult in good health. The input for sequencing was skin, taken from a tuberculin skin test site. The chain employs TRBV6-2 or TRBV6-3 and TRBJ2-1; 8 bases line up with TRBD2. The CDR3 sequence is CASSYSRTSTEQFF. The CDR3 nucleotides are TGTGCCAGCAGTTACTCACGGACTAGCACTGAGCAGTTCTTC.